One sample yielded the 11 T cell receptor beta chains listed below, sequenced in a study of cytomegalovirus exposure and HLA in healthy donors. Primers included in the PCR were 60 Vbeta and 13 Jbeta primers. Assay: immunoSEQ multiplex PCR; the TCRdb copy retains only in-frame clones and omits some. The sample lists under 200,000 clones; approximately 80% were seen once. Sequences were obtained from PBMCs. The receptors stem from a woman between 18 and 30 years old in good health and CMV-seronegative.

The rearrangement joins TRBV28 to TRBJ2-5; D not resolved. Germline V gene lookup returns CDR1 MDHEN and CDR2 SYDVKM. CDR3 length: 13 residues. V was clipped by 5 bases and J by 4 bases, with 11 bases between them. CDR3 sequence: CASSQILPETQYF. CDR3 sequence (DNA): TGTGCCAGCAGTCAGATATTGCCAGAGACCCAGTACTTC.

V gene TRBV5-1 combines with J gene TRBJ1-4, with 8 bases fitting TRBD1. This CDR3 contains 15 residues. V lost 4 bases and J lost 6; bases outside the gene matches: 8. From germline, CDR1 is SGHRS and CDR2 YFSETQ. The CDR3 spells CASSPSGTGDEKLFF. CDR3 DNA sequence: TGCGCCAGCAGCCCCTCCGGGACAGGAGATGAAAAACTGTTTTTT.

V and J are TRBV18 and TRBJ1-3; D gene uncertain. CDR3 size: 15 residues. Germline CDR1 KGHSH, CDR2 LQKENI. V was trimmed by 3 bases and J by 2 bases, leaving 11 bases between them. The CDR3 DNA follows: TGTGCCAGCTCACCGCAGTTTAATGCTGGAAACACCATATATTTT. It encodes CASSPQFNAGNTIYF.

The chain links TRBV6-1 to TRBJ2-1, with 10 bases lining up with TRBD2. The CDR3 contains 16 residues. CDR1 is MNHNS, CDR2 SASEGT, per germline. With 2 bases clipped from V and 3 bases from J, the junction kept 4 bases outside the gene matches. The CDR3 loop is CASSELVAGGYNEQFF. The CDR3 region has the DNA TGTGCCAGCAGTGAATTGGTAGCGGGAGGCTACAATGAGCAGTTCTTC.

This clone has just one count. The chain recombines TRBV19 with TRBJ1-3, with D unclear. The ends were cut back, 3 bases at V and 8 bases at J, with 11 bases in the middle. This CDR3 is built from 13 residues. Germline CDR1 reads LNHDA; CDR2 reads SQIVND (reference sequence). The CDR3 spells CASSMARFDTIYF. The CDR3 nucleotides read TGTGCCAGTAGTATGGCCAGGTTTGACACCATATATTTT.

The rearrangement uses TRBV6-1 and TRBJ2-3; TRBD1 matches 9 bases. The CDR3 loop spans 15 amino acids. Per the germline V gene, CDR1 is MNHNS and CDR2 is SASEGT. The trim removed 4 bases at V and 3 bases at J, leaving 5 bases unmatched. The CDR3 region is CASSVQDRGTDTQYF. CDR3 nucleotides: TGTGCCAGCAGTGTCCAGGACAGGGGTACAGATACGCAGTATTTT.

The chain carries TRBV28 and TRBJ2-3; TRBD2 matches at 7 bases. The CDR3 consists of 16 residues. With V trimmed by 3 bases and J by 4 bases, 10 bases remained unmatched. From germline, CDR1 is MDHEN and CDR2 SYDVKM. The CDR3 nucleotides are TGTGCCAGCAGTTTGGTCACGGGAGGATGGGCAGATACGCAGTATTTT. Translated, it gives CASSLVTGGWADTQYF.

The V call is TRBV7-3, the J call TRBJ2-2; D call uncertain. The CDR3 extends over 16 amino acids. Between the trimmed V and J ends, which lost 5 bases and 0 bases, there was a span of 13 bases. Per germline, CDR1 SGHTA and CDR2 FQGTGA. CDR3 coding DNA: TGTGCCAGCAGCCCCTTCGGTTCTTCGAACACCGGGGAGCTGTTTTTT. This gives the protein CASSPFGSSNTGELFF. The full variable domain, completed using reference TRBV7-3 and TRBJ2-2, is GAGVSQTPSNKVTEKGKYVELRCDPISGHTALYWYRQSLGQGPEFLIYFQGTGAADDSGLPNDRFFAVRPEGSVSTLKIQRTERGDSAVYLCASSPFGSSNTGELFFGEGSRLTVL.

The chain has TRBV5-6 and TRBJ1-3; D unresolved. Germline CDR1 is SGHDT and CDR2 is YYEEEE. Trimming stripped 2 bases from V and 0 bases from J, with 9 bases between. The CDR3 contains 15 residues. The CDR3 bases are TGTGCCAGCAGCTTATCCTCGTTCTCTGGAAACACCATATATTTT. Amino acids: CASSLSSFSGNTIYF.

The chain carries TRBV4-3 and TRBJ1-5; D is ambiguous. The CDR3 sequence is 13 residues long. V gave up 5 bases and J gave up 7 bases, with 12 bases separating them. Germline V CDR1 and CDR2: LGHNA, YSLEER. CDR3 coding DNA: TGCGCCAGCAGCTCCTCTATACAGCAGCCCCAGCATTTT. It codes for CASSSSIQQPQHF.

The gene calls are TRBV5-1 and TRBJ2-3; no reliable D call. The CDR3 sequence is 16 residues long. The germline gives CDR1 SGHRS, CDR2 YFSETQ. V was clipped by 0 bases and J by 1 base, with 12 bases between them. In DNA form, the CDR3 reads TGCGCCAGCAGCTTGGCCGTTTCGGCGGGCACAGATACGCAGTATTTT. It translates to CASSLAVSAGTDTQYF.